Sequencing of this TCR beta chain was carried out in a study of T cells expressing NK-cell markers. Study-wide results and caveats: Several of the donors also had these clonotypes leading their CD3+CD56-NKG2C+ fraction.

This CDR3 comprises 15 residues. After re-calling the 5' RACE reads, TCRdb lists one entry per CDR3 protein, DNA absent. The sample includes under 500,000 distinct CDR3 sequences. With respect to this clonotype: No antigen is known for it.

The sample comprised blood T cells: a sorted CD56 or NKG2C T cell subset, CD4+ or CD8+ T cells, or bulk PBMC T cells (not recorded which). The genes are TRBV12-3 or TRBV12-4 and TRBJ2-5; TCRdb returns TRBD2, unconfirmable since there is no DNA. The sequence derives from a woman aged 18 to 75 in good health. The CDR3 protein is CASSRAGGRQETQYF.